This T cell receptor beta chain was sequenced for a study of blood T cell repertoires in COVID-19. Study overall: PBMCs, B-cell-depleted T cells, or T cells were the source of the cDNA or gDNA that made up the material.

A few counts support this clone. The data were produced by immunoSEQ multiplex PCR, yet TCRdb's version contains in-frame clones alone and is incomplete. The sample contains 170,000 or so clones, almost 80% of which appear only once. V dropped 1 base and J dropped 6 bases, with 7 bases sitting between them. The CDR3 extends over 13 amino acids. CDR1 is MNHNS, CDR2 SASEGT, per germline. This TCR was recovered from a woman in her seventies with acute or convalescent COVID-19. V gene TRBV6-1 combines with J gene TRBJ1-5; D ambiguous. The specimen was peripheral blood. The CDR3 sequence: CASSEGQFQPQHF. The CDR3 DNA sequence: TGTGCCAGCAGTGAAGGGCAGTTTCAGCCCCAGCATTTT.